Sequencing of this TCR beta chain was carried out in a study of T cell repertoires in ileal Crohn's disease. Study context: Patients had a median 7.9-year disease duration, and roughly 40% were active smokers. Study findings and constraints: Clonality above 26.8% at surgery always came with endoscopic recurrence. Compared with non-smokers, active smokers at surgery showed more clonal expansions.

V lost 1 base and J lost 8, with 5 bases in between. Germline V CDR1 and CDR2: SGHTA, FQGNSA. This CDR3 is built from 11 residues. Turning to this clone: Its antigen remains unknown.

Some clones are missing from TCRdb's copy, which holds only in-frame ones; the method was immunoSEQ multiplex PCR. Seen here are roughly 5,500 clones, roughly 80% observed once, and the top ten hold approximately 35%. Time point in this sample: neoterminal ileum biopsy at postoperative endoscopy, about 6 months after surgery. Adults with ileal or ileocolonic Crohn's disease and an indication for resection were eligible. Sequencing was performed on ileal tissue. The TCR originated in an adult with Crohn's disease. The chain joins TRBV7-2 to TRBJ1-1, with no clear D. The CDR3 here is CASSLGREAFF. The CDR3 DNA follows: TGTGCCAGCAGCTTAGGCAGGGAAGCTTTCTTT.